The 24 T cell receptor beta chains presented below share a single source sample, sequenced in a study of T cells in Graves' hyperthyroidism and ophthalmopathy. Template material for amplifying TCR beta CDR3 regions consisted of RNA transcripts. Using the HTBI primer set, a first-round RT-PCR was run on the TCR CDR3. MiXCR was run by TCRdb on the multiplex PCR reads, yielding one entry per CDR3 protein. The sample lists some 600,000 distinct CDR3 sequences; 40% to 55% were seen once. The sequenced sample was peripheral blood or thyroid tissue (not recorded which). These TCRs come from a woman aged 18-29 years with Graves' hyperthyroidism.

This clonotype was seen at least ten times. The chain employs TRBV10-3 and TRBJ1-5, with no clear D. CDR1 ENHRY and CDR2 SYGVKD come from the germline V gene. The CDR3 runs to 16 residues. Between the trimmed V and J ends, which lost 0 bases and 2 bases, there was a span of 11 bases. CDR3 in DNA: TGTGCCATCAGTGAGTCGGTTCATATAGGCAATCAGCCCCAGCATTTT. Translating gives CAISESVHIGNQPQHF.

The chain employs TRBV6-5 and TRBJ2-5; D remains unclear. Germline CDR1 reads MNHEY; CDR2 reads SVGAGI. The CDR3 contains 16 residues. Trimming took off 5 bases at V and 4 bases at J, with 20 bases between the two ends. As DNA, the CDR3 is TGTGCCAGCAGTGACACGGTCGCTCGGGCCGGAGAGACCCAGTACTTC. Translation gives CASSDTVARAGETQYF.

This chain uses TRBV7-3 with TRBJ2-5, with D possibly TRBD2 on 5 matching bases. The tail of the sequence fits TRBJ2-1 better, so the J call may be wrong. Germline V gene lookup returns CDR1 SGHTA and CDR2 FQGTGA. The CDR3 is made up of 12 amino acids. The CDR3 region has the DNA TGTGCCAGCAGCTCGGACTTAAATGAGCAGTTCTTC. Encoded protein: CASSSDLNEQFF.

This clonotype was seen repeatedly, ten times or more. The chain joins TRBV7-4 to TRBJ1-6, with no clear D. V was trimmed by 1 base and J by 8 bases, leaving 6 bases between them. The CDR3 is 13 amino acids. Germline V lookup: CDR1 SGHVT, CDR2 SQSDAQ. CDR3 region: CASSLEWDSPLHF. The CDR3 nucleotides read TGTGCCAGCAGCTTAGAGTGGGATTCACCCCTCCACTTT.

The V call is TRBV29-1, the J call TRBJ1-2; 8 positions match TRBD1. Unmatched junction bases numbered 7, after V lost 6 bases and J lost 7 bases. Per germline, CDR1 SQVTM and CDR2 ANQGSEA. This CDR3 has 12 residues. The CDR3 here is CSVRTGRGGYTF. The CDR3 DNA follows: TGCAGCGTGAGGACAGGGAGAGGTGGCTACACCTTC.

The V call is TRBV7-2, the J call TRBJ1-3; a weak D match, TRBD1 (5 bases). V was shortened by 3 bases and J by 1 base, with 10 bases between the two germline ends. Per germline, CDR1 SGHTA and CDR2 FQGNSA. The CDR3 runs to 15 residues. The CDR3 protein is CASSLRGASGNTIYF. The CDR3 nucleotides are TGTGCCAGCAGCTTGAGGGGAGCTTCTGGAAACACCATATATTTT.

This clonotype was seen more than once but under ten times. The V call is TRBV7-9, the J call TRBJ1-1; D is unresolved. V lost 7 bases, J lost 2 bases, and 14 bases lay in between. The germline CDR1 and CDR2 sequences are SEHNR and FQNEAQ (reference sequence). CDR3 length equals 14 residues. The DNA of the CDR3 is TGTGCCAGCAATAATAAAGCAGGAAACACTGAAGCTTTCTTT. Its translation is CASNNKAGNTEAFF.

This clonotype was seen once. Here the CDR3 DNA reads TGTGCCACCCCTCCTAGGACAGAGCTATATGGCTACACCTTC. This sequence encodes CATPPRTELYGYTF. J is TRBJ1-2 and V is TRBV24-1; the D gene is possibly TRBD1 (6 bases). Looked up from germline, CDR1 is KGHDR and CDR2 is SFDVKD. V was cut by 9 bases and J by 5 bases, with 18 bases left in between. The CDR3 is 14 residues long.

This chain connects TRBV25-1 to TRBJ1-2; possible D gene TRBD1, 6 bases. Germline lookup yields CDR1 MGHDK and CDR2 SYGVNS. The CDR3 is 13 residues long. Trimming took 6 bases from V and 4 from J, leaving 12 bases between them. CDR3 loop: CASRGAQIYGYTF. The CDR3 region has the DNA TGTGCCAGCAGGGGGGCACAGATCTATGGCTACACCTTC.

This clonotype was seen only once. This may be a read error: a much more frequent sequence differs by one nucleotide. Because it lacks the conserved phenylalanine or tryptophan at the end, this CDR3 is likely a read error. This chain uses TRBV2 with TRBJ2-2, with unresolved D. CDR3 size: 13 residues. Germline V lookup: CDR1 SNHLY, CDR2 FYNNEI. The V gene lost 4 bases and the J gene lost 3 bases, with 6 bases spanning the gap. CDR3 in amino acids: CASSAFDTGELFS. CDR3 nucleotide sequence: TGTGCCAGCAGTGCCTTTGACACCGGGGAGCTGTTTTCT.

The rearrangement joins TRBV29-1 to TRBJ2-5, with TRBD1 identical over 8 bases. V gave up 2 bases and J gave up 2 bases; unmatched junction bases: 7. CDR1 and CDR2 from the germline V gene are SQVTM and ANQGSEA. The length of the CDR3 is 15 residues. The chain's CDR3 is CSVESGQAKQETQYF. CDR3 coding DNA: TGCAGCGTTGAATCGGGACAGGCCAAACAAGAGACCCAGTACTTC. Full variable domain (rest looked up from reference TRBV29-1 and TRBJ2-5): SAVISQKPSRDICQRGTSLTIQCQVDSQVTMMFWYRQQPGQSLTLIATANQGSEATYESGFVIDKFPISRPNLTFSTLTVSNMSPEDSSIYLCSVESGQAKQETQYFGPGTRLLVL.

This clonotype has only one observation. The chain couples TRBV11-1 to TRBJ1-3, with a possible D match to TRBD1 (5 bases). Germline V gene lookup returns CDR1 SGHAT and CDR2 FQDESV (reference sequence). V lost 6 bases and J 0 bases, leaving 18 bases between the germline ends. This CDR3 has 17 residues. The CDR3 is CASRSLQGRTSGNTIYF. CDR3 nucleotide sequence: TGTGCCAGCAGATCCCTCCAGGGACGGACCTCTGGAAACACCATATATTTT.

The table lists this clonotype with many counts. V usage is TRBV19 and J usage is TRBJ1-5, with D hard to call. The V gene lost 3 bases and the J gene lost 12 bases, with 12 bases spanning the gap. The germline V gene has CDR1 LNHDA and CDR2 SQIVND (reference sequence). CDR3 length equals 12 residues. The CDR3 DNA reads TGTGCCAGTAGTATCGCCGGCCGTAACCAGCATTTT. It translates to CASSIAGRNQHF.

The sample holds many counts of this clonotype. The rearrangement joins TRBV12-3 or TRBV12-4 to TRBJ2-5; TRBD1 is a possible D gene (5 bases). This CDR3 has 13 amino acids. V gave up 3 bases and J gave up 2 bases, with 7 bases separating them. CDR3 coding DNA: TGTGCCAGCAGTTTGAACAGGCAAGAGACCCAGTACTTC. It specifies CASSLNRQETQYF.

This clonotype showed up just a few times. This sequence joins TRBV13 and TRBJ1-2; D remains unclear. The CDR3 spans 14 residues. With 6 bases removed from V and 1 base from J, the gap between germline ends came to 12 bases. Germline lookup yields CDR1 PRHDT and CDR2 FYEKMQ (reference sequence). This CDR3 reads CASREDLGNYGYTF. In DNA form, the CDR3 reads TGTGCCAGCAGAGAGGACTTGGGTAACTATGGCTACACCTTC.

The CDR3 DNA reads as TGTGCCAGCAGTGATCCGGTCTCCTACAATGAGCAGTTCTTC. This sequence encodes CASSDPVSYNEQFF. The V and J genes are TRBV25-1 and TRBJ2-7; D is unresolved. The assigned J gene may be wrong: the sequence end matches TRBJ2-1 better. Germline V gives CDR1 MGHDK, CDR2 SYGVNS. There are 14 residues in the CDR3.

In the case of this clonotype: One junction end does not reproduce the germline sequence, and a read error may be involved. V is TRBV12-3 or TRBV12-4 and J is TRBJ2-7; TRBD2 aligns across 8 bases. The CDR3 sequence is 13 residues long. The CDR3 is CANSSSGLDEQYF. Here the CDR3 DNA reads TGTGCCAACAGTTCCTCGGGACTAGACGAGCAGTACTTC.

This clonotype was seen just once. This chain uses TRBV12-3 or TRBV12-4 with TRBJ2-7; 7 nucleotides match TRBD2. This CDR3 contains 14 residues. J lost 6 bases, V lost 0 bases, and 5 bases had no gene match. The CDR3 spells CASSLAAGESEQYF. CDR3 coding DNA: TGTGCCAGCAGTTTAGCGGCGGGAGAGAGCGAGCAGTACTTC.

The chain links TRBV9 to TRBJ1-6; D unresolved. The CDR3 contains 19 residues. Trimming took 4 bases from V and 8 from J, leaving 28 bases between them. Germline loops: CDR1 SGDLS, CDR2 YYNGEE. The CDR3 DNA sequence: TGTGCCAGCAGCCTCGCATGGGTGTCAGAACATTACAACGATTCACCCCTCCACTTT. Protein: CASSLAWVSEHYNDSPLHF. Combining the CDR3 with reference TRBV9 and TRBJ1-6 gives the whole variable domain DSGVTQTPKHLITATGQRVTLRCSPRSGDLSVYWYQQSLDQGLQFLIQYYNGEERAKGNILERFSAQQFPDLHSELNLSSLELGDSALYFCASSLAWVSEHYNDSPLHFGNGTRLTVT.

The gene calls are TRBV20-1 and TRBJ1-4; 8 nucleotides match TRBD1. J gave up 8 bases and V 4 bases, and 3 bases lay outside the gene matches. CDR1 and CDR2 from the germline V gene are DFQATT and SNEGSKA (reference sequence). This CDR3 spans 12 amino acids. The CDR3 sequence is CSATGTGEKLFF. The CDR3, as DNA: TGCAGTGCTACGGGGACAGGAGAAAAACTGTTTTTT.

This clonotype was seen many times. This chain connects TRBV29-1 to TRBJ1-2, with D hard to call. From germline, CDR1 is SQVTM and CDR2 ANQGSEA. The CDR3 has 11 residues. The V end was cut by 4 bases, the J end by 8 bases, with 11 bases between. Here the CDR3 reads CSVANRNGYTF. The CDR3 nucleotides read TGCAGCGTTGCGAACAGAAACGGCTACACCTTC. The full variable domain, with the rest looked up from reference TRBV29-1 and TRBJ1-2, is SAVISQKPSRDICQRGTSLTIQCQVDSQVTMMFWYRQQPGQSLTLIATANQGSEATYESGFVIDKFPISRPNLTFSTLTVSNMSPEDSSIYLCSVANRNGYTFGSGTRLTVV.

The chain carries TRBV5-6 and TRBJ1-6; weak D call: TRBD1 (6 bases). This CDR3 is built from 13 residues. The germline gives CDR1 SGHDT, CDR2 YYEEEE. The V gene lost 5 bases and the J gene lost 9 bases, with 12 bases spanning the gap. CDR3 nucleotides: TGTGCCAGCAGACAGGGATTAGGTTCACCCCTCCACTTT. Its protein product is CASRQGLGSPLHF.

The V gene is TRBV7-8, the J gene TRBJ1-2; the D gene is possibly TRBD1 (6 bases). The V end was cut by 1 base, the J end by 1 base, with 13 bases between. Germline-derived CDR1 and CDR2 are SGHVS and FQNEAQ. The CDR3 spans 16 residues. The CDR3 here is CASSLEAGVYNYGYTF. CDR3 DNA: TGTGCCAGCAGCTTAGAGGCAGGGGTGTATAACTATGGCTACACCTTC.

The rearrangement links TRBV19 to TRBJ2-3; unclear D gene. V was trimmed by 1 base and J by 2 bases, leaving 7 bases between them. The CDR3 has 14 residues. Germline CDR1 and CDR2: LNHDA and SQIVND (reference sequence). CDR3 amino acids: CASSIGDSTDTQYF. The CDR3 nucleotides read TGTGCCAGTAGTATAGGGGATTCCACAGATACGCAGTATTTT.